The clone carrying this T cell receptor beta chain was counted only a few times. Its target is unknown. The entry originates in a study of T-cell memory formation after mild COVID-19. Study overall: Largely, the TCR clusters proved donor specific.

cDNA libraries for TCR alpha and TCR beta, carrying sample barcodes and UMIs, came from 5'RACE with constant-segment primers. A single record per CDR3 protein comes from TCRdb applying MiXCR to the 5' RACE reads. This sample carries approximately 260,000 distinct CDR3 sequences, around 16% of them seen once, and the ten largest clones take more than 20%. After removal of 4 bases from V and 7 bases from J, the junction contained 9 bases not matched to a gene. The CDR3 has 14 residues. Germline CDR1 SQVTM, CDR2 ANQGSEA. General observations from the study: Some clones that responded turned up in pre-infection memory, which suggests that cross-reactive memory joined in. Contracting clones, day 15 to 85, had balanced CD4/CD8, and later expanders favored CD4+.

The rearrangement links TRBV29-1 to TRBJ2-1; TRBD1 aligns across 8 bases. The specimen sequenced was PBMCs or a T cell subset sorted from them (not recorded which). The clonotype comes from a man aged 18 to 35 who had mild COVID-19 (a few samples of this study predate the infection). Cell type and time point are not known. CDR3 amino acids: CSVVRTGRWNEQFF. The CDR3 DNA reads as TGCAGCGTTGTGAGGACAGGGAGATGGAATGAGCAGTTCTTC.